This entry is about one T cell receptor (beta chain). Antigen: not known. The run of the v3.0 immunoSEQ assay was at survey level. TCRdb keeps only in-frame clones here, not all; method: immunoSEQ multiplex PCR. The table includes approximately 41,000 clones, around 75% detected once. The data belong to a study of long-term antiretroviral therapy in people with HIV. Germline loops: CDR1 SGHVS, CDR2 FQNEAQ. There are 16 residues in the CDR3. V shed 6 bases, J shed 0 bases, and the junction held 4 bases outside the gene matches. Study observations and caveats: The study lacked data on ART adherence, viral resistance or therapy changes. ART-treated samples gained diversity yet remained below transplant donor controls. Blood sampling spanned 2004 to 2017, possibly under older ART regimens.

Specimen: unsorted PBMCs, collected 1.5 years after starting antiretroviral therapy. The source is a man between 18 and 29 years old with HIV. This chain connects TRBV7-8 to TRBJ2-7, with 14 bases aligning to TRBD2. CDR3 nucleotide sequence: TGTGCCAGCAGTTTTGGGACTAGCGGGAGCTCCTACGAGCAGTACTTC. It is translated as CASSFGTSGSSYEQYF.